The 7 T cell receptor beta chains listed next were all sequenced from one sample in a study of a mutant IDH1 vaccine in newly diagnosed glioma. As for time point: week 35, safety follow-up. Doses of 300 ug of mutant IDH1 20-mer peptide were given with topical imiquimod. This table comes from immunoSEQ multiplex PCR, and its TCRdb copy is limited to in-frame clones, with some not included. The sample gives over 65,000 clones, about four fifths of which show up once; 9.5% to 15% is in the top ten. Their antigen targets remain unknown. Sequenced here: PBMCs, sampled from a glioma patient whose treatment included an IDH1 peptide vaccine. The receptors come from a man between 18 and 35 years old with glioma.

The rearrangement joins TRBV7-9 to TRBJ2-7, with TRBD2 identical over 7 bases. The germline CDR1 and CDR2 sequences are SEHNR and FQNEAQ (reference sequence). Germline trimming cut 0 bases from V and 4 bases from J; bases unmatched to any gene: 6. The CDR3 length is 15 residues. CDR3: CASSLAGGSGYEQYF. DNA of the CDR3: TGTGCCAGCAGCTTAGCGGGCGGGAGCGGTTACGAGCAGTACTTC.

This clone was seen just once. The chain employs TRBV5-6 and TRBJ2-1, with D uncertain. The CDR3 consists of 11 residues. Trimming stripped 1 base from V and 8 bases from J, with 4 bases between. Germline-derived CDR1 and CDR2 are SGHDT and YYEEEE. Here the CDR3 DNA reads TGTGCCAGCAGCTTGTTGCATGAGCAGTTCTTC. Protein sequence: CASSLLHEQFF.

The chain joins TRBV2 to TRBJ1-5; maybe TRBD1 (5 bases). V lost 3 bases, J lost 4 bases, and 13 bases lay in between. Germline V gene lookup returns CDR1 SNHLY and CDR2 FYNNEI. The CDR3 contains 15 residues. The CDR3, as DNA: TGTGCCAGCAGTGATTGGGTGCGGGGGAATCAGCCCCAGCATTTT. Encoded protein: CASSDWVRGNQPQHF.

This clone was found a few times. The rearrangement uses TRBV5-4 and TRBJ1-1; D is uncertain. V lost 0 bases and J lost 2, with 11 bases in between. This CDR3 region has 15 residues. Germline V gene lookup returns CDR1 SGHNT and CDR2 YYREEE (reference sequence). In DNA form, the CDR3 reads TGTGCCAGCAGCTTGGGACCAGGCGGTAACACTGAAGCTTTCTTT. Protein sequence: CASSLGPGGNTEAFF.

The chain is built from TRBV7-8 and TRBJ1-3; D is ambiguous. V lost 2 bases and J 0 bases, leaving 8 bases between the germline ends. The CDR3 length is 15 residues. Germline loops: CDR1 SGHVS, CDR2 FQNEAQ. The CDR3 reads CASSLLVDSGNTIYF. Here the CDR3 DNA reads TGTGCCAGCAGCTTACTGGTGGACTCTGGAAACACCATATATTTT.

For this clone: Other DNA sequences of this sample code for an identical CDR3. The chain links TRBV25-1 to TRBJ1-5; no definite D call. The germline V gene has CDR1 MGHDK and CDR2 SYGVNS. CDR3 length: 15 amino acids. Trimming removed 1 base at V and 2 bases at J, with 9 bases between. CDR3 loop: CASSESGGGNQPQHF. DNA of the CDR3: TGTGCCAGCAGTGAATCGGGCGGAGGCAATCAGCCCCAGCATTTT.

V is TRBV9 and J is TRBJ1-2, with D maybe TRBD1 (5 bases). Germline lookup yields CDR1 SGDLS and CDR2 YYNGEE. CDR3 length: 13 residues. Between the trimmed V and J ends, which lost 0 bases and 6 bases, there was a span of 9 bases. The CDR3: CASSVGREDGYTF. Written as DNA, the CDR3 is TGTGCCAGCAGCGTAGGCAGGGAAGATGGCTACACCTTC. Using reference TRBV9 and TRBJ1-2 for the parts outside the CDR3, the full variable domain is DSGVTQTPKHLITATGQRVTLRCSPRSGDLSVYWYQQSLDQGLQFLIQYYNGEERAKGNILERFSAQQFPDLHSELNLSSLELGDSALYFCASSVGREDGYTFGSGTRLTVV.